The 9 T cell receptor beta chains below all came from one sample that was sequenced in a study of blood T cell repertoires in COVID-19 (dated by TCRdb to 2020 to 2021). The receptor library was made with the immunoSEQ multiplex PCR assay. In TCRdb, the immuneACCESS table is reduced to in-frame sequences with V and J assigned. These tables do not hold every clone; where another copy was compared, an unresolved V gene accounts for under half, and the others remain unexplained. Across this sample there are 200,000 to 300,000 clones, with approximately 90% seen only once. The ten largest clones capture around 4% of the sample. The sequenced material came from PBMCs or T cells enriched from blood (not recorded which). The receptors derive from a woman aged 30 to 39 who had recovered from COVID-19.

The chain couples TRBV9 to TRBJ2-1; TRBD1 matches 7 bases. The CDR3 is 16 amino acids. The V segment lost 0 bases and the J segment 0 bases; nucleotides outside the gene matches: 3. Germline values: CDR1 SGDLS, CDR2 YYNGEE. In DNA, the CDR3 is TGTGCCAGCAGCGTAGAGGCAGGGGGCTCCTACAATGAGCAGTTCTTC. It translates to CASSVEAGGSYNEQFF.

The chain is built from TRBV30 and TRBJ1-5; 8 bases are shared with TRBD1. This CDR3 is 16 amino acids long. From germline, CDR1 is GTSNPN and CDR2 SVGIG (reference sequence). With 8 bases clipped from V and 0 bases from J, the junction kept 12 bases outside the gene matches. In DNA, the CDR3 is TGTGCCCTCGGACAGGGCGAAATTAATAGCAATCAGCCCCAGCATTTT. It yields the protein CALGQGEINSNQPQHF.

The chain couples TRBV7-9 to TRBJ2-7, with 7 bases aligning to TRBD1. This CDR3 comprises 13 residues. V shed 2 bases and J 6 bases; nucleotides not matched to a gene: 4. Germline-derived CDR1 and CDR2 are SEHNR and FQNEAQ (reference sequence). CDR3 sequence reads: CASSLLTGSEQYF. As DNA, the CDR3 is TGTGCCAGCAGCTTACTGACAGGGTCCGAGCAGTACTTC. Combining the CDR3 with reference TRBV7-9 and TRBJ2-7 gives the whole variable domain DTGVSQNPRHKITKRGQNVTFRCDPISEHNRLYWYRQTLGQGPEFLTYFQNEAQLEKSRLLSDRFSAERPKGSFSTLEIQRTEQGDSAMYLCASSLLTGSEQYFGPGTRLTVT.

This chain uses TRBV5-1 with TRBJ2-1; D is possibly TRBD2 (5 bases). Germline-derived CDR1 and CDR2 are SGHRS and YFSETQ. The CDR3 length is 14 residues. V dropped 6 bases and J dropped 6 bases, with 16 bases sitting between them. The CDR3 DNA reads TGCGCCAGCACACGGTCAAGGGCGGGCAATGAGCAGTTCTTC. Amino acid sequence: CASTRSRAGNEQFF.

The V call is TRBV4-1, the J call TRBJ1-2; 12 nucleotides agree with TRBD1. The CDR3 is made up of 17 amino acids. Looked up from germline, CDR1 is MGHRA and CDR2 is YSYEKL. The J segment lost 5 bases and the V segment lost 3 bases, leaving 10 bases of the junction unmatched. The CDR3 DNA reads TGCGCCAGCAGCCAGCCGGGACAGGGGGCAATTAATTATGGCTACACCTTC. Protein product: CASSQPGQGAINYGYTF.

The genes are TRBV19 and TRBJ2-7; D perhaps matches TRBD2 (5 bases). The CDR3 runs to 12 residues. The V end was cut by 11 bases, the J end by 7 bases, with 18 bases between. CDR1 is LNHDA and CDR2 is SQIVND in the germline V gene (reference sequence). The CDR3 spells CAGPPLAREQYF. The CDR3 DNA is TGTGCCGGTCCTCCCCTAGCTCGTGAGCAGTACTTC.

The chain has TRBV5-1 and TRBJ2-4, with a tentative D call TRBD1 (6 bases). From germline, CDR1 is SGHRS and CDR2 YFSETQ. V was cut by 3 bases and J by 0 bases, with 19 bases left in between. The CDR3 has 18 residues. CDR3 residues: CASSYLSTGIQAKNIQYF. Here the CDR3 DNA reads TGCGCCAGCAGCTACCTCTCTACAGGGATCCAAGCCAAAAACATTCAGTACTTC.

The chain couples TRBV3-1 (or the pseudogene TRBV3-2) to TRBJ2-5; 8 bases are a match to TRBD2. J lost 5 bases, V lost 1 base, and 15 bases had no gene match. The CDR3 loop spans 18 amino acids. The germline V gene has CDR1 LGHDT and CDR2 YNNKEL (reference sequence). In nucleotides, the CDR3 is TGTGCCAGCAGCCAAGCTCCAAGCGGGAGCACTCTGGGGGAGACCCAGTACTTC. It yields the protein CASSQAPSGSTLGETQYF.

The chain recombines TRBV30 with TRBJ1-3, with 7 bases aligning to TRBD1. Germline V gene lookup returns CDR1 GTSNPN and CDR2 SVGIG (reference sequence). The CDR3 consists of 16 residues. The V segment lost 4 bases and the J segment 2 bases; nucleotides outside the gene matches: 11. CDR3 nucleotide sequence: TGTGCCTGGACTCGTAGAGGGACAGTGGCTGGAAACACCATATATTTT. Translation: CAWTRRGTVAGNTIYF.